Each of the 10 T cell receptor beta chains below was sequenced from the same sample in a study of T cell responses to AZD1222 COVID-19 vaccine. Some clones are missing from TCRdb's copy, which holds only in-frame ones; the method was immunoSEQ multiplex PCR. The sample shows approximately 130,000 clones, 88% of them seen only once. The material sequenced was peripheral blood, taken 28 days after the second AZD1222 dose. These receptors all stem from an adult who received the AZD1222 COVID-19 vaccine.

The gene calls are TRBV7-2 and TRBJ1-6; D gene unclear. Germline values: CDR1 SGHTA, CDR2 FQGNSA. CDR3 length: 12 amino acids. Deletions cut 3 bases from V and 5 bases from J, with 2 bases between. The CDR3 nucleotides read TGTGCCAGCAGCTTCAATAATTCACCCCTCCACTTT. Translated, it gives CASSFNNSPLHF.

The chain links TRBV7-9 to TRBJ2-1; D remains ambiguous. The V gene lost 5 bases and the J gene lost 8 bases, with 13 bases spanning the gap. The CDR3 consists of 13 residues. The germline CDR1 and CDR2 sequences are SEHNR and FQNEAQ (reference sequence). This CDR3 reads CASSPWRQDEQFF. Written as DNA, the CDR3 is TGTGCCAGCAGCCCCTGGCGTCAGGATGAGCAGTTCTTC.

V is TRBV18 and J is TRBJ1-6, with 7 bases lining up with TRBD1. There are 18 residues in the CDR3. V trimming: 6 bases; J trimming: 0 bases; junction bases outside the gene matches: 11. The V gene's germline CDR1 is KGHSH and CDR2 LQKENI. Written as DNA, the CDR3 is TGTGCCAGCTCCCTGAAGGGACAGAAGAGCTCCTATAATTCACCCCTCCACTTT. Translating gives CASSLKGQKSSYNSPLHF.

The rearrangement links TRBV27 to TRBJ1-6, with 8 positions matching TRBD1. The J segment lost 12 bases and the V segment lost 6 bases, leaving 10 bases of the junction unmatched. The CDR3 consists of 14 residues. Germline values: CDR1 MNHEY, CDR2 SMNVEV (reference sequence). The CDR3 DNA sequence: TGTGCCAGCAGGGAGACAGGGGAGGTAGGACCCCTCCACTTT. This sequence encodes CASRETGEVGPLHF.

V usage is TRBV30 and J usage is TRBJ1-5; D is perhaps TRBD1 (5 bases). Trimming shortened V by 3 bases and J by 7 bases, and 10 bases separated the two germline ends. Per the germline V gene, CDR1 is GTSNPN and CDR2 is SVGIG (reference sequence). This CDR3 is 12 amino acids long. The CDR3 coding sequence is TGTGCCTGGAGGGTAGGACACCAGCCCCAGCATTTT. Protein: CAWRVGHQPQHF.

CDR3 region: CASSYGGGTYNEQFF. In nucleotides, the CDR3 is TGTGCCAGCAGTTACGGCGGGGGAACATACAATGAGCAGTTCTTC. The rearrangement links TRBV6-2 or TRBV6-3 to TRBJ2-1, with 7 nucleotides matching TRBD2. Germline loops: CDR1 MNHEY, CDR2 SVGEGT. The CDR3 contains 15 residues. V lost 2 bases to trimming and J lost 4 bases; unmatched junction nucleotides: 5.

CDR3 region: CASSRQGRGTEAFF. The CDR3 DNA follows: TGTGCCAGTAGCCGACAGGGGAGAGGCACTGAAGCTTTCTTT. The chain couples TRBV19 to TRBJ1-1; 8 bases are a match to TRBD1. The CDR3 has 14 residues. Per the germline V gene, CDR1 is LNHDA and CDR2 is SQIVND (reference sequence). The junction had 7 bases not matched to a gene; V was cut back by 6 bases and J by 4 bases.

The chain carries TRBV7-2 and TRBJ1-5, with D perhaps TRBD1 (6 bases). V lost 6 bases, J lost 4 bases, and 7 bases lay in between. The CDR3 length is 12 residues. In germline, CDR1 is SGHTA, CDR2 FQGNSA. The CDR3 region is CASRRGNQPQHF. CDR3 coding DNA: TGTGCCAGCAGAAGGGGGAATCAGCCCCAGCATTTT.

The chain carries TRBV19 and TRBJ2-3; 9 bases line up with TRBD2. Trimming took 4 bases from V and 2 from J; bases not matched to a gene: 7. This CDR3 spans 16 amino acids. Looked up from germline, CDR1 is LNHDA and CDR2 is SQIVND (reference sequence). CDR3 protein: CASSSASGVNTDTQYF. In DNA form, the CDR3 reads TGTGCCAGTAGTAGTGCTAGCGGGGTAAACACAGATACGCAGTATTTT.

This clone was counted only a few times. The chain employs TRBV30 and TRBJ1-1, with D possibly TRBD1 on 5 matching bases. In germline, CDR1 is GTSNPN, CDR2 SVGIG (reference sequence). V was shortened by 0 bases and J by 5 bases, with 19 bases between the two germline ends. The CDR3 spans 16 residues. The CDR3 nucleotides read TGTGCCTGGAGTGTACTCCGCGGTCAGGGATGGACTGAAGCTTTCTTT. This sequence encodes CAWSVLRGQGWTEAFF.